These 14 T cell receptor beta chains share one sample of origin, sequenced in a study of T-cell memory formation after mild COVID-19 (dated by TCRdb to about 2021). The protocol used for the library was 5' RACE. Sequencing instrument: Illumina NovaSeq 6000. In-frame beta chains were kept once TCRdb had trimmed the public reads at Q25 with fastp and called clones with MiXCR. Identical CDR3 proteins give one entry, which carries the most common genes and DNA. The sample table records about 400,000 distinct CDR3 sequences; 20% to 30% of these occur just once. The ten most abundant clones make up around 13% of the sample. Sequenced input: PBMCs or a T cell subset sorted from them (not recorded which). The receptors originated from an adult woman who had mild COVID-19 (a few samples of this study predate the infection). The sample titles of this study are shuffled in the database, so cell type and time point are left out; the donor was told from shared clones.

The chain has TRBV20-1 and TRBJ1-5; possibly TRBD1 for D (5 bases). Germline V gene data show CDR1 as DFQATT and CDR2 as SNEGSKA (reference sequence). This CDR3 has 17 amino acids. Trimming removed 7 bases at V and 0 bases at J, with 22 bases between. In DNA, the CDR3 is TGCAGTGGGCCGGCAGCCGGGGGAGGCTATAGCAATCAGCCCCAGCATTTT. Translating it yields CSGPAAGGGYSNQPQHF.

The DNA of the CDR3 is TGTGCCAGCAGCTTAAAGGGGACCCAGTACTTC. Translation gives CASSLKGTQYF. The gene calls are TRBV11-2 and TRBJ2-5, with D hard to call. Germline V gives CDR1 SGHAT, CDR2 FQNNGV. V gave up 2 bases and J gave up 7 bases, with 5 bases separating them. This CDR3 is built from 11 residues.

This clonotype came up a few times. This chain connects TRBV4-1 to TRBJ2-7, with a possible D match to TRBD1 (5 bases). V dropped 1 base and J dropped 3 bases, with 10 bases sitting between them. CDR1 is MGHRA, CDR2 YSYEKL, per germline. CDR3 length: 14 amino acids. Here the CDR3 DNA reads TGCGCCAGCAGCCAAGGTCGGCAGGGCTACGAGCAGTACTTC. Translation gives CASSQGRQGYEQYF.

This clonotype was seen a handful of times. DNA of the CDR3: TGTGCCAGCAGCTTATACCCCGGGACAGGGTCGCGGGAGCAGTACTTC. This translates into CASSLYPGTGSREQYF. The gene calls are TRBV7-9 and TRBJ2-7, with 9 bases aligning to TRBD1. CDR1 is SEHNR, CDR2 FQNEAQ, per germline (reference sequence). The junction had 12 bases not matched to a gene; V was cut back by 2 bases and J by 7 bases. This CDR3 comprises 16 residues.

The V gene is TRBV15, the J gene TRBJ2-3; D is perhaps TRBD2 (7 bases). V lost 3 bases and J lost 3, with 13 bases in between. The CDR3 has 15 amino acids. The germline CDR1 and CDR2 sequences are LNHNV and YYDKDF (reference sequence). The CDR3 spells CATSRGGPETDTQYF. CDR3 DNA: TGTGCCACCAGCAGGGGGGGGCCGGAGACAGATACGCAGTATTTT.

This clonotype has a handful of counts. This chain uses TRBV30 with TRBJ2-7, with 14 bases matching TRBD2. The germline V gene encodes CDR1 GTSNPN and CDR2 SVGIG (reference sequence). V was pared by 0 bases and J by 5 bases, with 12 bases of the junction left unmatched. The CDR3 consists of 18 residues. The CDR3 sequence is CAWSVIRLAGGPRNEQYF. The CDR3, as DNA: TGTGCCTGGAGTGTAATCAGACTAGCGGGAGGGCCGCGCAACGAGCAGTACTTC.

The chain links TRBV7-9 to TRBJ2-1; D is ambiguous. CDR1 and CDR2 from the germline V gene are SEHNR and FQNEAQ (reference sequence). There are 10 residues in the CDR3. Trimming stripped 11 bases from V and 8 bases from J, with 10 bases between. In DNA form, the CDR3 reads TGTGCCGTCCCAGTTGATGAGCAGTTCTTC. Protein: CAVPVDEQFF.

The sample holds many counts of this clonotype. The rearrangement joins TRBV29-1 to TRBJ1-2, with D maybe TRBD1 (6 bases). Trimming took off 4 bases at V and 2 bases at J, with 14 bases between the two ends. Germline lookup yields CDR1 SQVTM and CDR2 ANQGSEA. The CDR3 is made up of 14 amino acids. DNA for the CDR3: TGCAGCGTTGCCCGGGACACACAAAACTATGGCTACACCTTC. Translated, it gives CSVARDTQNYGYTF.

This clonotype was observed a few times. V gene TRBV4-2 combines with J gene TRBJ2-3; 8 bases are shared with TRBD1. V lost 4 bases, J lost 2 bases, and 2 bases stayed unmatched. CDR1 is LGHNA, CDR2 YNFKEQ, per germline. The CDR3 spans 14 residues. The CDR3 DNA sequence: TGTGCCAGCAGCCCGGACAGGGCCACAGATACGCAGTATTTT. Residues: CASSPDRATDTQYF.

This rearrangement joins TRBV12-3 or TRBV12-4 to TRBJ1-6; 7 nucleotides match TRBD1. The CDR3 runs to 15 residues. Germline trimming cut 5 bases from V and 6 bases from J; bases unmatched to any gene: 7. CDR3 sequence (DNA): TGTGCCAGCAGTCCCCCGGGACAGCCTAATTCACCCCTCCACTTT. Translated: CASSPPGQPNSPLHF.

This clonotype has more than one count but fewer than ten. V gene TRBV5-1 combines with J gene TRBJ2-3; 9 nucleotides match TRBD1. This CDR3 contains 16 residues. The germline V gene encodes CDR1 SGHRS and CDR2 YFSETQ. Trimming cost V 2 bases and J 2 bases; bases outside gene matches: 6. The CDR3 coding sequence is TGCGCCAGCAGCTTTGACAGGGGGTGGGCCACAGATACGCAGTATTTT. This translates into CASSFDRGWATDTQYF.

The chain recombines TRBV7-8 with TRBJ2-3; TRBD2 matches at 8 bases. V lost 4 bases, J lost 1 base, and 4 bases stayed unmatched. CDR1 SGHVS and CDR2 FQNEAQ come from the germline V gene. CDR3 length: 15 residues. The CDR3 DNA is TGTGCCAGCAGCTCAGACGGGGGGGGCACAGATACGCAGTATTTT. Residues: CASSSDGGGTDTQYF.

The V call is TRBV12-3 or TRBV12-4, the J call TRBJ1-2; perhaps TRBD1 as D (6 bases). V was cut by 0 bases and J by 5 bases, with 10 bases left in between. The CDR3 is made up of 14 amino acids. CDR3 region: CASSLAAGVYGYTF. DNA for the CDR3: TGTGCCAGCAGTTTAGCAGCAGGGGTATATGGCTACACCTTC.

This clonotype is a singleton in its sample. The CDR3 reads CATSREGGYTGELFF. CDR3 bases: TGTGCCACCAGCAGAGAGGGGGGGTACACCGGGGAGCTGTTTTTT. V is TRBV15 and J is TRBJ2-2, with 7 bases matching TRBD2. The V segment lost 0 bases and the J segment 3 bases; nucleotides outside the gene matches: 1. Germline CDR1 is LNHNV and CDR2 is YYDKDF (reference sequence). The CDR3 runs 15 residues.